The clone carrying this T cell receptor beta chain was observed a single time. Per the original methods: Filtering differed, since immunoSEQ gave only junction sequences and no quality scores. Profiled with immunoSEQ multiplex PCR; TCRdb holds only in-frame clones, not every one. V and J calls plus clone size are reproduced from that table; the DNA served to infer D and trimming. The table has over 950,000 clones, 70% to 85% seen once; the top ten hold roughly 0.83%. This specimen belongs to a study of shared clonotypes between healthy human individuals. Study-wide context: With ages of 18 to 49, the donors were a couple of women and three men.

V lost 7 bases to trimming and J lost 6 bases, with 15 bases between them. Germline V lookup: CDR1 MDHEN, CDR2 SYDVKM. This CDR3 is 13 amino acids long. The V gene is TRBV28, the J gene TRBJ1-1; perhaps TRBD1 as D (6 bases). The sample consisted of memory CD4+ T cells from PBMCs. The subset is: CD45RA-negative fraction. This receptor was identified in a young man in good health. Some clones in this sample may be carry-over from other donors' samples. The CDR3 coding sequence is TGTGCCAGCATCCCCCTTTGGGGGCCTGAAGCTTTCTTT. Translated: CASIPLWGPEAFF. The variable domain in full, completed from reference TRBV28 and TRBJ1-1, reads DVKVTQSSRYLVKRTGEKVFLECVQDMDHENMFWYRQDPGLGLRLIYFSYDVKMKEKGDIPEGYSVSREKKERFSLILESASTNQTSMYLCASIPLWGPEAFFGQGTRLTVV.